This T cell receptor beta chain was identified during a study of CD8+ T cells in alopecia areata. Study-level results: Normal skin's resident alphabeta T cells are sequenced alongside lesional scalp T cells.

TCR sequencing used cDNA made by reverse transcription of extracted RNA. Sequencing was performed with immunoSEQ multiplex PCR; in TCRdb, only in-frame clones are kept and a portion is missing. The table has a few hundred thousand clones, about 61% seen once. As to this clone: Its antigen is unknown.

V was pared by 1 base and J by 0 bases, with 7 bases between. The germline CDR1 and CDR2 sequences are MNHNS and SASEGT. There are 15 residues in the CDR3. The chain is built from TRBV6-1 and TRBJ1-5; D uncertain. The TCR originated in a human donor in good health. Specimen: CD8+ T cells sorted from blood. CDR3 DNA sequence: TGTGCCAGCAGTGAAGGGGGTCTTAGCAATCAGCCCCAGCATTTT. This gives the protein CASSEGGLSNQPQHF.